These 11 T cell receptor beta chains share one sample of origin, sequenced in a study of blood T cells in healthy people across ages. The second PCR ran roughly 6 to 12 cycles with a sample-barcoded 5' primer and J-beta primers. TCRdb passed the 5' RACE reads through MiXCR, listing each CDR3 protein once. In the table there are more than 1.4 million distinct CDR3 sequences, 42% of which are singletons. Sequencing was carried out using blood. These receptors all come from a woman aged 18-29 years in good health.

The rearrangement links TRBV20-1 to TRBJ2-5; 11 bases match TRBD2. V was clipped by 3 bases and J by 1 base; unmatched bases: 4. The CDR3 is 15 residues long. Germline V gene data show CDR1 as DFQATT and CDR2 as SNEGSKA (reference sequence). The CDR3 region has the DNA TGCAGTGCTAGGGGGACTAGCGGTTCCCAAGAGACCCAGTACTTC. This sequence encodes CSARGTSGSQETQYF.

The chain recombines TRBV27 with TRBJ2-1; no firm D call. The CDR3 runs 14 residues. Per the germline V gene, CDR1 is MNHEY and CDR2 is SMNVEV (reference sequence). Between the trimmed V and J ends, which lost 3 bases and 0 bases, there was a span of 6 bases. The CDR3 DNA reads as TGTGCCAGCAGTTTTGTAGGCTCCTACAATGAGCAGTTCTTC. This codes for CASSFVGSYNEQFF.

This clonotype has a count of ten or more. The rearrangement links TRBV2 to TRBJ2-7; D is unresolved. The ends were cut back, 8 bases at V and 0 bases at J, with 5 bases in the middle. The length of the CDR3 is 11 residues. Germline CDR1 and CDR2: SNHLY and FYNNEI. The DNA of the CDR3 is TGTGCCAGCCTCAACTCCTACGAGCAGTACTTC. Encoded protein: CASLNSYEQYF. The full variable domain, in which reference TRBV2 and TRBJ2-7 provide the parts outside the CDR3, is EPEVTQTPSHQVTQMGQEVILRCVPISNHLYFYWYRQILGQKVEFLVSFYNNEISEKSEIFDDQFSVERPDGSNFTLKIRSTKLEDSAMYFCASLNSYEQYFGPGTRLTVT.

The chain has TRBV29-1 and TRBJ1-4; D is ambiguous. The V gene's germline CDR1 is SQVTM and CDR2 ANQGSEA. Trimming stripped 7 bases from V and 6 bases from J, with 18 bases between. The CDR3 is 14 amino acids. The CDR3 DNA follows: TGCAGCGCCCGAGGCGGGAATTTGGATGAAAAACTGTTTTTT. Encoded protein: CSARGGNLDEKLFF. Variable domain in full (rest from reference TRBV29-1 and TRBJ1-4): SAVISQKPSRDICQRGTSLTIQCQVDSQVTMMFWYRQQPGQSLTLIATANQGSEATYESGFVIDKFPISRPNLTFSTLTVSNMSPEDSSIYLCSARGGNLDEKLFFGSGTQLSVL.

This CDR3 reads CAITATTTNYGYTF. CDR3 DNA sequence: TGTGCCATCACCGCGACAACGACTAACTATGGCTACACCTTC. The chain carries TRBV10-3 and TRBJ1-2; D is uncertain. V was cut by 7 bases and J by 0 bases, with 12 bases left in between. Germline CDR1 and CDR2: ENHRY and SYGVKD. The CDR3 is made up of 14 amino acids.

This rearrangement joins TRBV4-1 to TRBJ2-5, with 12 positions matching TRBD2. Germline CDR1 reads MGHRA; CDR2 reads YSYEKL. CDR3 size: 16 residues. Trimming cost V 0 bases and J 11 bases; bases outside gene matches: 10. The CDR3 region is CASSQELAGGYNEQYF. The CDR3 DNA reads TGCGCCAGCAGCCAAGAACTAGCGGGGGGATACAATGAGCAGTACTTC.

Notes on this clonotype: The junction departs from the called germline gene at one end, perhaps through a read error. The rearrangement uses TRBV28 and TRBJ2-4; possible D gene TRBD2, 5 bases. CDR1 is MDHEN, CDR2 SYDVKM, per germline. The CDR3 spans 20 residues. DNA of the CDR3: TGTGCCAGCAGTTTTTTTCCGGTCCCAGGTCTAACCCTAGCCAAAAACACTCAGTACTTC. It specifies CASSFFPVPGLTLAKNTQYF.

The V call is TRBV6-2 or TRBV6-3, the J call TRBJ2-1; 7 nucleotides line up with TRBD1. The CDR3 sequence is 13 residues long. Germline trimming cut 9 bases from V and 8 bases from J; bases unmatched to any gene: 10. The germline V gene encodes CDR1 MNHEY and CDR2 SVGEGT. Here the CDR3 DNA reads TGTGCCAGTCAAAGACAGGGTTGGGATGAGCAGTTCTTC. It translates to CASQRQGWDEQFF.

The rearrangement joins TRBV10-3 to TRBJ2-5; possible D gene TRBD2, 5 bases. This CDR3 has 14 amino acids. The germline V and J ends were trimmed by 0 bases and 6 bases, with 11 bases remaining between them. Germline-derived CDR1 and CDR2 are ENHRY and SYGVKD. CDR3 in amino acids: CAISESASSKTQYF. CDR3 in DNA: TGTGCCATCAGTGAGTCGGCTAGCTCGAAGACCCAGTACTTC.

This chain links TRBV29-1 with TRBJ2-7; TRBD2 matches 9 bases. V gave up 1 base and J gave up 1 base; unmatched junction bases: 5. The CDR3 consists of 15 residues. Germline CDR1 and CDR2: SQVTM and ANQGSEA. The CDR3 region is CSVEVSSGKSYEQYF. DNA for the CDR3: TGCAGCGTTGAAGTTTCTAGCGGGAAATCCTACGAGCAGTACTTC.

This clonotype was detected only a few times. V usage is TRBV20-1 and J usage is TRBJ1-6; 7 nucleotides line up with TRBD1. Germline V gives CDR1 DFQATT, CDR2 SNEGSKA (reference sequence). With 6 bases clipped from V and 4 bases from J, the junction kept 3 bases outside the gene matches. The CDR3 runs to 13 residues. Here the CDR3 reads CSAPRGYNSPLHF. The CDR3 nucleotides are TGCAGTGCCCCCAGGGGGTATAATTCACCCCTCCACTTT.